The 28 T cell receptor beta chains listed next were all sequenced from one sample in a study of radiation and T cells in renal cell carcinoma. Time point: blood 4 weeks post-SBRT, at nephrectomy. The treatment was: 15 Gy SBRT to primary tumor, nephrectomy 4 weeks later. Some clones are missing from TCRdb's copy, which holds only in-frame ones; the method was immunoSEQ multiplex PCR. Of approximately 80,000 clones detected, 80% to 90% appear once; the ten largest clones hold 5% to 7.5%. The specimen comprised blood, sampled from a patient whose treatment included radiotherapy and nephrectomy. The receptor set was obtained from a woman aged 65 to 85 with renal cell carcinoma.

The V call is TRBV4-3, the J call TRBJ1-6; 8 bases agree with TRBD1. This CDR3 is built from 15 residues. From germline, CDR1 is LGHNA and CDR2 YSLEER. J lost 10 bases, V lost 4 bases, and 9 bases had no gene match. CDR3: CASSLGQGIKSPLHF. The CDR3 nucleotides read TGCGCCAGCAGCCTCGGACAGGGAATAAAATCACCCCTCCACTTT.

J is TRBJ2-2 and V is TRBV19, with D tentatively TRBD2 (6 bases). This CDR3 is built from 15 residues. From germline, CDR1 is LNHDA and CDR2 SQIVND (reference sequence). V lost 4 bases to trimming and J lost 4 bases, with 13 bases between them. This CDR3 is CASSKGPGGTGELFF. CDR3 coding DNA: TGTGCCAGTAGTAAGGGGCCCGGGGGCACCGGGGAGCTGTTTTTT.

The CDR3, as DNA: TGTGCCAGCCGCAACGCGGGACTAGGGTACAATGAGCAGTTCTTC. It codes for CASRNAGLGYNEQFF. The J gene is TRBJ2-1, the V gene TRBV6-5; 8 positions match TRBD2. In germline, CDR1 is MNHEY, CDR2 SVGAGI. With V trimmed by 8 bases and J by 4 bases, 10 bases remained unmatched. The CDR3 is 15 amino acids.

The chain joins TRBV5-4 to TRBJ2-7, with D uncertain. The CDR3 has 15 residues. Germline V CDR1 and CDR2: SGHNT, YYREEE (reference sequence). Trimming took off 2 bases at V and 1 base at J, with 13 bases between the two ends. The CDR3 is CASSFIPGPSYEQYF. CDR3 bases: TGTGCCAGCAGCTTTATCCCGGGCCCTTCCTACGAGCAGTACTTC. The entire variable domain, with the rest obtained from reference TRBV5-4 and TRBJ2-7, is as follows: ETGVTQSPTHLIKTRGQQVTLRCSSQSGHNTVSWYQQALGQGPQFIFQYYREEENGRGNFPPRFSGLQFPNYSSELNVNALELDDSALYLCASSFIPGPSYEQYFGPGTRLTVT.

This chain connects TRBV7-2 to TRBJ1-1; D remains ambiguous. The V end lost 5 bases, the J end lost 11 bases, and 12 bases lay between the germline ends. This CDR3 has 11 amino acids. Germline V gene data show CDR1 as SGHTA and CDR2 as FQGNSA. The CDR3 loop reads CASSISRAAFF. CDR3 nucleotides: TGTGCCAGCAGCATCTCCCGAGCGGCTTTCTTT.

The chain combines TRBV2 with TRBJ2-3; D may be TRBD2 (6 bases). Trimming removed 7 bases from V and 1 base from J, with 15 bases in between. The CDR3 totals 15 residues. Germline V gives CDR1 SNHLY, CDR2 FYNNEI. CDR3: CASTVGGFRTDTQYF. The CDR3 DNA reads TGTGCCAGCACTGTCGGGGGTTTCCGCACAGATACGCAGTATTTT.

This chain joins TRBV7-2 and TRBJ1-1; TRBD1 might be the D (5 bases). Germline CDR1 and CDR2: SGHTA and FQGNSA. CDR3 length equals 13 residues. The ends were cut back, 5 bases at V and 7 bases at J, with 14 bases in the middle. The chain's CDR3 is CASSPRVGGEAFF. The CDR3 region has the DNA TGTGCCAGCAGCCCCCGGGTGGGGGGTGAAGCTTTCTTT.

The chain uses TRBV10-3 and TRBJ1-3, with D tentatively TRBD1 (6 bases). The germline CDR1 and CDR2 sequences are ENHRY and SYGVKD. The CDR3 is made up of 15 amino acids. Trimming removed 2 bases from V and 2 bases from J, with 10 bases in between. In DNA, the CDR3 is TGTGCCATCAGTGAGATAGGGGGGCCTGGAAACACCATATATTTT. Encoded protein: CAISEIGGPGNTIYF.

This clone was recorded only once. The chain employs TRBV11-3 and TRBJ2-2; maybe TRBD1 (6 bases). This CDR3 is built from 12 residues. V was trimmed by 5 bases and J by 5 bases, leaving 6 bases between them. In germline, CDR1 is SGHNT, CDR2 YENEEA. The CDR3 region is CASSQGTGELFF. The DNA of the CDR3 is TGTGCCAGCAGCCAGGGGACCGGGGAGCTGTTTTTT.

This chain connects TRBV5-1 to TRBJ2-1; the match to TRBD1 covers 7 bases. The V gene end was trimmed by 4 bases and the J gene end by 4 bases; junction bases not matched to a gene: 8. The CDR3 runs to 15 residues. Germline V gene lookup returns CDR1 SGHRS and CDR2 YFSETQ. The CDR3 sequence: CASSLGTVLYNEQFF. The CDR3 region has the DNA TGCGCCAGCAGCCTAGGGACAGTATTATACAATGAGCAGTTCTTC.

This rearrangement joins TRBV29-1 to TRBJ2-7; weak D call: TRBD1 (5 bases). This CDR3 has 15 residues. Germline V gene data show CDR1 as SQVTM and CDR2 as ANQGSEA. V gave up 0 bases and J gave up 5 bases, with 17 bases separating them. The DNA of the CDR3 is TGCAGCGTTGAAGATATGGCAGGGCCCCAGAACGAGCAGTACTTC. Its protein product is CSVEDMAGPQNEQYF.

V is TRBV6-1 and J is TRBJ2-7, with a possible D match to TRBD1 (6 bases). CDR1 MNHNS and CDR2 SASEGT come from the germline V gene. V lost 4 bases, J lost 1 base, and 8 bases lay in between. This CDR3 region has 13 residues. CDR3 bases: TGTGCCAGCAGTGTTGGGACATCCTACGAGCAGTACTTC. Its translation: CASSVGTSYEQYF.

The chain uses TRBV28 and TRBJ2-2, with unresolved D. Germline V gene lookup returns CDR1 MDHEN and CDR2 SYDVKM. The CDR3 consists of 13 residues. V was shortened by 5 bases and J by 4 bases, with 8 bases between the two germline ends. CDR3 in amino acids: CASSPDGTGELFF. CDR3 bases: TGTGCCAGCAGTCCCGATGGCACCGGGGAGCTGTTTTTT.

The chain combines TRBV21-1 with TRBJ2-3; TRBD2, the D gene given by the table, was not confirmed from the DNA. TRBV21-1 is designated a pseudogene. This CDR3 comprises 17 residues. The CDR3 nucleotides are TGTGCCAGCAGCCCTAGGACTAGCGGGAGATCCACAGATACGCAGTATTTT. This encodes CASSPRTSGRSTDTQYF.

The V call is TRBV30, the J call TRBJ2-1; 11 positions match TRBD2. The CDR3 is made up of 17 amino acids. In germline, CDR1 is GTSNPN, CDR2 SVGIG (reference sequence). The ends lost 2 bases at V and 8 bases at J; junction bases unmatched: 14. This chain's CDR3 is CAWSKNPIAGGPHEQFF. Written as DNA, the CDR3 is TGTGCCTGGAGTAAGAACCCTATAGCGGGGGGGCCCCATGAGCAGTTCTTC.

The chain recombines TRBV15 with TRBJ1-1; unclear D gene. This CDR3 contains 14 residues. Trimming removed 5 bases at V and 4 bases at J, with 14 bases between. Per germline, CDR1 LNHNV and CDR2 YYDKDF (reference sequence). CDR3 protein: CATSRGGRVTEAFF. The CDR3 nucleotides read TGTGCCACCAGCCGGGGAGGGAGGGTCACTGAAGCTTTCTTT.

The V and J genes are TRBV7-2 and TRBJ1-2; possible D gene TRBD1, 5 bases. Germline V gives CDR1 SGHTA, CDR2 FQGNSA. This CDR3 is 14 amino acids long. The germline V and J ends were trimmed by 1 base and 4 bases, with 10 bases remaining between them. The CDR3 bases are TGTGCCAGCAGCTTAGGTGTAGGGACCTATGGCTACACCTTC. It codes for CASSLGVGTYGYTF.

The V gene is TRBV2, the J gene TRBJ1-4; no firm D call. V was clipped by 6 bases and J by 2 bases, with 7 bases between them. This CDR3 spans 13 amino acids. Germline CDR1 reads SNHLY; CDR2 reads FYNNEI. In DNA form, the CDR3 reads TGTGCCAGCAGGGGATTTACTAATGAAAAACTGTTTTTT. This codes for CASRGFTNEKLFF.

The chain carries TRBV15 and TRBJ2-6, with D maybe TRBD1 (6 bases). CDR1 is LNHNV and CDR2 is YYDKDF in the germline V gene (reference sequence). Trimming removed 5 bases at V and 1 base at J, with 9 bases between. This CDR3 has 15 residues. CDR3 sequence reads: CATSRRGSGANVLTF. The CDR3 bases are TGTGCCACCAGCCGCAGGGGATCTGGGGCCAACGTCCTGACTTTC.

The gene calls are TRBV10-3 and TRBJ2-3; 10 nucleotides line up with TRBD1. Germline V gene lookup returns CDR1 ENHRY and CDR2 SYGVKD. The junction had 10 bases not matched to a gene; V was cut back by 7 bases and J by 3 bases. The CDR3 consists of 16 residues. The DNA of the CDR3 is TGTGCCATCAATCAGGGACAGGGGAGTGGGACAGATACGCAGTATTTT. This translates into CAINQGQGSGTDTQYF.

The rearrangement links TRBV6-5 to TRBJ2-7; the D gene could be TRBD1 or TRBD2 (6 bases each). The CDR3 sequence is 14 residues long. Germline loops: CDR1 MNHEY, CDR2 SVGAGI. Trimming took off 6 bases at V and 3 bases at J, with 15 bases between the two ends. CDR3 sequence: CASSRGSRGYEQYF. CDR3 bases: TGTGCCAGCAGCCGGGGGTCCAGGGGCTACGAGCAGTACTTC.

The V gene is TRBV5-4, the J gene TRBJ1-5; unclear D gene. Looked up from germline, CDR1 is SGHNT and CDR2 is YYREEE (reference sequence). Trimming removed 0 bases at V and 0 bases at J, with 4 bases between. This CDR3 is built from 14 residues. CDR3 in amino acids: CASSLVGSNQPQHF. CDR3 DNA sequence: TGTGCCAGCAGCTTGGTAGGTAGCAATCAGCCCCAGCATTTT.

The chain uses TRBV19 and TRBJ1-4; TRBD1 might be the D (5 bases). Trimming cost V 3 bases and J 3 bases, with 11 bases left between them. The CDR3 sequence is 15 residues long. The germline V gene has CDR1 LNHDA and CDR2 SQIVND (reference sequence). The CDR3 is CASSISDRANEKLFF. Here the CDR3 DNA reads TGTGCCAGTAGTATCTCAGACAGAGCTAATGAAAAACTGTTTTTT.

This clone is a singleton in its sample. V and J are TRBV29-1 and TRBJ1-2; 8 bases match TRBD1. The trim removed 3 bases at V and 4 bases at J, leaving 7 bases unmatched. The CDR3 has 14 residues. CDR1 is SQVTM, CDR2 ANQGSEA, per germline. The CDR3 spells CSVDRTGTGYGYTF. The DNA for the CDR3 is TGCAGCGTTGATCGGACCGGGACAGGCTATGGCTACACCTTC.

The gene calls are TRBV6-6 and TRBJ2-5; D unresolved. CDR1 is MNHNY and CDR2 is SVGAGI in the germline V gene (reference sequence). This CDR3 comprises 15 residues. With 5 bases removed from V and 1 base from J, the gap between germline ends came to 14 bases. The CDR3 is CASSPPSISQETQYF. The CDR3 nucleotides are TGTGCCAGCAGTCCGCCCTCTATTAGCCAAGAGACCCAGTACTTC.

The chain is built from TRBV29-1 and TRBJ2-3; maybe TRBD2 (7 bases). The CDR3 is 18 residues long. V was trimmed by 0 bases and J by 1 base, leaving 20 bases between them. Germline CDR1 and CDR2: SQVTM and ANQGSEA. CDR3: CSVEDRRGLLSRTDTQYF. In nucleotides, the CDR3 is TGCAGCGTTGAAGATCGGCGGGGGCTCCTATCCCGCACAGATACGCAGTATTTT.

About this clone itself: The same CDR3 also results from other DNA sequences found in this sample. The chain is built from TRBV19 and TRBJ2-2, with TRBD1 matching 10 bases. The CDR3 runs to 15 residues. The germline CDR1 and CDR2 sequences are LNHDA and SQIVND (reference sequence). After removal of 6 bases from V and 5 bases from J, the junction contained 6 bases not matched to a gene. The CDR3 protein is CASSTRTGGTGELFF. The CDR3 DNA follows: TGTGCCAGTAGCACTCGGACAGGGGGAACCGGGGAGCTGTTTTTT.

The chain employs TRBV27 and TRBJ2-1; TRBD1 agrees at 8 bases. The CDR3 consists of 13 residues. The junction had 5 bases not matched to a gene; V was cut back by 5 bases and J by 8 bases. Germline-derived CDR1 and CDR2 are MNHEY and SMNVEV (reference sequence). As DNA, the CDR3 is TGTGCCAGCAGTGGGACAGGTTTAGATGAGCAGTTCTTC. Residues: CASSGTGLDEQFF.